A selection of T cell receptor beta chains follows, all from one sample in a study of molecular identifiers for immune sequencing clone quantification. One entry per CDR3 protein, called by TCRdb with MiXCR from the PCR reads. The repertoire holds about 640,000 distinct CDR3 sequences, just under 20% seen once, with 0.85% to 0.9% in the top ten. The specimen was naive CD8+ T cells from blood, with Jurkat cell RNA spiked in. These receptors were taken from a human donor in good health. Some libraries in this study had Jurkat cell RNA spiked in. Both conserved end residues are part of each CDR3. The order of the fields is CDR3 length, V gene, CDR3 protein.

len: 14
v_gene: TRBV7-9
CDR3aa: CASSPDVSSYEQYF

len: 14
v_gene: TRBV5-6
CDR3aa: CASTPGQGASEQYF

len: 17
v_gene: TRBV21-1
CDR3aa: CASSTHLAGGFPETQYF

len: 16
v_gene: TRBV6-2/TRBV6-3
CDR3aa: CASRSGSRPYYNEQFF

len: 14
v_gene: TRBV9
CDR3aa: CASSDGGDSYEQYF

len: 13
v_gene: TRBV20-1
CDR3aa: CSAVWGSPYEQYF

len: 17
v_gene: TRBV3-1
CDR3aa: CASSQRPGLGMTGELFF

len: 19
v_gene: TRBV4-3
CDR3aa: CASSQGTFGLTGLEEKLFF

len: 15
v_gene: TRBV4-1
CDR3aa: CASSQVWTNTGELFF

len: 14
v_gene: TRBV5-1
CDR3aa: CASRRQEHEEKLFF

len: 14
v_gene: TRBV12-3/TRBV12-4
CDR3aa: CASTGQGNTGELFF

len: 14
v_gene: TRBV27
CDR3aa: CASSWGQAEETQYF

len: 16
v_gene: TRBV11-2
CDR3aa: CASSYIAGGTTDTQYF

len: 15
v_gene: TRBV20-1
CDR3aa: CSAAGELTGTDTQYF

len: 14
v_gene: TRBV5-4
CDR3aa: CASSVTGIYYEQYF

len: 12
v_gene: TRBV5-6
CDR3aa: CASSLSVTEAFF

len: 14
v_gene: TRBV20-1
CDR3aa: CSARGGQTPYEQYF

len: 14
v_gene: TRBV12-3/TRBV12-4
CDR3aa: CASSPTRQGYEQYF

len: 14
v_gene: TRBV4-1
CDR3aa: CASSQAGINYGYTF

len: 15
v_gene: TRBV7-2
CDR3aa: CASSYRGRTPYEQYF

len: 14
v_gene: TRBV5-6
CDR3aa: CASSLALERVIQYF

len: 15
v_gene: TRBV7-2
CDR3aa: CASSLIGGPRNEQFF